This T cell receptor (beta chain) derives from a study of blood T cell repertoires in COVID-19. Background on the study: Sites across the United States, Italy and Spain contributed samples from acute and convalescent COVID-19. PBMCs, B-cell-depleted T cells, or T cells provided the cDNA or gDNA that made up the material.

In the authors' workflow: Estimation of nucleated cell counts relied on the amplification of reference gene primers. This table comes from immunoSEQ multiplex PCR, and its TCRdb copy is limited to in-frame clones, with some not included. V and J calls and clone size are copied from that table; D and trimming were computed from the DNA. The profile shows about 240,000 clones, roughly 80% of them singletons. CDR3 length: 20 residues. Trimming removed 0 bases from V and 0 bases from J; junction bases left unmatched: 10. Germline CDR1 SGHRS, CDR2 YFSETQ. This clonotype was obtained from a young woman with acute or convalescent COVID-19. The V call is TRBV5-1, the J call TRBJ2-2, with 11 bases identical to TRBD1. Sequencing was carried out using peripheral blood. The DNA for the CDR3 is TGCGCCAGCAGCTTGGGGACAGGGGGCTATTTAGGGACGAACACCGGGGAGCTGTTTTTT. Translation: CASSLGTGGYLGTNTGELFF.